The T cell receptor (beta chain) under discussion was sequenced for a study of blood T cell repertoires in COVID-19. Across the whole study: The analysed material was cDNA or gDNA that came from T cells, B-cell-depleted T cells, or PBMCs.

This CDR3 comprises 13 residues. Trimming left V 3 bases short and J 3 bases short, with 9 bases between. Germline V gene sequence: CDR1 MNHEY, CDR2 SMNVEV (reference sequence). In the original analysis: The authors estimated nucleated cell counts from reference gene primer amplification. This table comes from immunoSEQ multiplex PCR, and its TCRdb copy is limited to in-frame clones, with some not included. V and J calls and clone size are those listed in that table; D and trimming were worked out from the DNA. Of 200,000 to 250,000 clones detected, approximately 85% appear once; the ten largest clones hold approximately 0.89%.

Sequencing used peripheral blood. This chain links TRBV27 with TRBJ2-7; D may be TRBD2 (7 bases). This receptor was obtained from a man aged 40-49 years with acute or convalescent COVID-19. The CDR3 nucleotides are TGTGCCAGCAGTTTCGGGGGGCTCTACGAGCAGTACTTC. It is translated as CASSFGGLYEQYF.